The text below deals with one TCR beta chain. CDR1 is DFQATT, CDR2 SNEGSKA, per germline (reference sequence). After removal of 5 bases from V and 4 bases from J, the junction contained 6 bases not matched to a gene. CDR3 length: 13 amino acids. This entry belongs to a study of response to subunit inactivated influenza vaccine. TCRdb itself ran the RT-PCR reads through MiXCR, one entry per CDR3 protein. The repertoire holds about 530,000 distinct CDR3 sequences, with under 15% as singletons. The V call is TRBV20-1, the J call TRBJ2-7; TRBD2 aligns across 9 bases. Specimen: PBMCs from blood, collected about 6 weeks after vaccination. This clonotype was sampled from a man between 50 and 59 years old who received an inactivated influenza vaccine. CDR3 in DNA: TGCAGTGCTTACGGGACTAGCAAGTACGAGCAGTACTTC. Amino acids: CSAYGTSKYEQYF.